These T cell receptor beta chains were read from a single sample in a study of CD4 T cell repertoires in COVID-19. Assay: immunoSEQ multiplex PCR; the TCRdb copy retains only in-frame clones and omits some. The sample shows about 75,000 clones, about four fifths of them seen only once. Source: CD4+ T cells from peripheral blood, taken after recovery from COVID-19. Receptor source: a human donor who had COVID-19. CDR3s include the opening cysteine and the closing phenylalanine or tryptophan. The D gene is left open where the match is weak. Rows may omit the clone size; those that give it use once, few, many or a size class.

j_call d_call clone_size v_call cdr3_aa cdr3_nt
TRBJ2-7 NA NA TRBV27 CASSLSPSGSSYEQYF TGTGCCAGCAGTTTATCCCCCAGTGGCAGTTCCTACGAGCAGTACTTC
TRBJ2-5 NA NA TRBV7-7 CASSLGQRQTQYF TGTGCCAGCAGCTTGGGTCAGAGGCAGACCCAGTACTTC
TRBJ1-4 TRBD1 few TRBV5-4 CASSLKGAGEKLFF TGTGCCAGCAGCTTGAAGGGGGCGGGCGAAAAACTGTTTTTT
TRBJ2-3 NA NA TRBV11-3 CASSLQGGTDTQYF TGTGCCAGCAGCTTACAGGGCGGGACAGATACGCAGTATTTT
TRBJ2-7 NA NA TRBV4-2 CASSQDLYGTYEQYF TGTGCCAGCAGCCAAGATTTGTACGGGACCTACGAGCAGTACTTC
TRBJ2-5 TRBD1 NA TRBV2 CASRGTGLQETQYF TGTGCCAGCAGGGGGACAGGACTCCAAGAGACCCAGTACTTC
TRBJ1-2 NA NA TRBV27 CASSKSGMRGGDYGYTF TGTGCCAGCAGCAAATCAGGGATGCGGGGGGGGGACTATGGCTACACCTTC
TRBJ2-1 TRBD2 few TRBV19 CASSGSGGINNEQFF TGTGCCAGTAGTGGTAGCGGGGGGATTAACAATGAGCAGTTCTTC
TRBJ1-4 NA NA TRBV5-1 CASNSGRATNEKLFF TGCGCCAGCAACTCGGGACGAGCAACTAATGAAAAACTGTTTTTT
TRBJ2-5 NA NA TRBV19 CASRGPKQETQYF TGTGCCAGTAGGGGGCCTAAGCAAGAGACCCAGTACTTC
TRBJ2-3 NA NA TRBV18 CASSSRTDTQYF TGTGCCAGCTCAAGCCGCACAGATACGCAGTATTTT
TRBJ1-2 NA few TRBV5-6 CASSLGGGYGYTF TGTGCCAGCAGCTTGGGAGGGGGATATGGCTACACCTTC
TRBJ2-5 TRBD1 NA TRBV5-5 CASSPGQVQETQYF TGTGCCAGCAGCCCCGGACAGGTCCAAGAGACCCAGTACTTC
TRBJ1-4 NA NA TRBV7-8 CASSLTALATNEKLFF TGTGCCAGCAGCCTTACAGCCCTTGCAACTAATGAAAAACTGTTTTTT
TRBJ1-4 NA NA TRBV2 CASKKEGQSNEKLFF TGTGCCAGCAAGAAAGAGGGGCAGTCAAATGAAAAACTGTTTTTT
TRBJ1-5 TRBD1 few TRBV30 CAWRQGASNQPQHF TGTGCCTGGAGACAGGGGGCCAGCAATCAGCCCCAGCATTTT
TRBJ1-2 NA NA TRBV7-9 CASSLSLGPRGEGYTF TGTGCCAGCAGCTTAAGTCTAGGGCCCCGAGGGGAAGGCTACACCTTC
TRBJ2-7 TRBD2 NA TRBV10-3 CATRLAGVGYEQYF TGTGCCACCAGACTAGCGGGAGTAGGGTACGAGCAGTACTTC
TRBJ1-6 TRBD1 NA TRBV6-5 CASSSGGGTYNSPLHF TGTGCCAGCAGTTCAGGGGGGGGGACTTATAATTCACCCCTCCACTTT
TRBJ2-3 NA NA TRBV21-1 CASSLRTRITDTQYF TGTGCCAGCAGCCTTCGGACTCGAATCACAGATACGCAGTATTTT
TRBJ2-1 NA NA TRBV5-4 CASSLDSHSYNEQFF TGTGCCAGCAGCCTGGACAGCCACTCCTACAATGAGCAGTTCTTC
TRBJ2-3 NA NA TRBV7-9 CASSFRRPPTDTQYF TGTGCCAGCAGCTTCCGGCGTCCCCCCACAGATACGCAGTATTTT
TRBJ1-1 NA few TRBV2 CASSSEPRTEAFF TGTGCCAGCAGTTCTGAACCGCGCACTGAAGCTTTCTTT
TRBJ2-7 TRBD1 NA TRBV20-1 CSPGQASEQYF TGCAGTCCGGGACAGGCGTCCGAGCAGTACTTC
TRBJ1-5 TRBD1 NA TRBV7-9 CASSPGQATNQPQHF TGTGCCAGCAGCCCCGGACAGGCAACCAATCAGCCCCAGCATTTT
TRBJ2-7 TRBD1 NA TRBV6-5 CASGSGQGFDEQYF TGTGCCAGCGGGTCGGGACAGGGATTTGACGAGCAGTACTTC
TRBJ2-2 NA NA TRBV10-3 CAISDPQGGAGELFF TGTGCCATCAGTGATCCACAGGGAGGGGCCGGGGAGCTGTTTTTT
TRBJ1-5 NA NA TRBV21-1 CASSSILLGNQPQHF TGTGCCAGCAGCAGTATTCTACTGGGGAATCAGCCCCAGCATTTT
TRBJ2-5 NA NA TRBV7-7 CASSFLTAETQYF TGTGCCAGCAGCTTCTTGACAGCGGAGACCCAGTACTTC
TRBJ2-1 TRBD2 NA TRBV6-2/TRBV6-3 CASSSQRGAYNEQFF TGTGCCAGCAGTTCCCAGCGGGGGGCTTACAATGAGCAGTTCTTC
TRBJ2-1 NA NA TRBV6-4 CASSALALGGEQFF TGTGCCAGCAGTGCACTAGCGTTAGGGGGTGAGCAGTTCTTC
TRBJ1-2 NA once TRBV5-1 CASSLSPPGTHFNYGYTF TGCGCCAGCAGCTTATCCCCCCCCGGGACACACTTTAACTATGGCTACACCTTC
TRBJ2-3 TRBD2 NA TRBV28 CASNRVAVGSGRYTQYF TGTGCCAGCAACCGGGTTGCCGTTGGTAGCGGGAGATATACGCAGTATTTT
TRBJ2-3 NA NA TRBV7-2 CASSLVGALSDTQYF TGTGCCAGCAGCTTAGTGGGGGCTCTTTCAGATACGCAGTATTTT
TRBJ1-1 NA once TRBV12-5 CASGLGGYNTEAFF TGTGCTAGTGGTTTAGGGGGATATAACACTGAAGCTTTCTTT
TRBJ2-3 NA NA TRBV11-3 CASSRGYRTDTQYF TGTGCCAGCAGCCGCGGTTACCGCACAGATACGCAGTATTTT
TRBJ1-4 TRBD1 NA TRBV5-1 CASSQGTGNEKLFF TGCGCCAGCAGCCAGGGGACAGGGAATGAAAAACTGTTTTTT
TRBJ2-3 TRBD2 NA TRBV18 CASSLAGGPTDTQYF TGTGCCAGCTCTCTAGCGGGAGGGCCAACAGATACGCAGTATTTT
TRBJ2-3 TRBD2 NA TRBV3-1/TRBV3-2 CASSPKLLAGGVSDTQYF TGTGCCAGCAGCCCTAAGTTACTAGCGGGAGGAGTCTCAGATACGCAGTATTTT
TRBJ2-1 TRBD2 NA TRBV19 CASSIVGSGSEQFF TGTGCCAGTAGTATAGTGGGTAGCGGGAGTGAGCAGTTCTTC
TRBJ1-2 NA NA TRBV19 CATTSMENYGYTF TGTGCCACCACTTCTATGGAGAACTATGGCTACACCTTC
TRBJ2-1 NA NA TRBV6-2/TRBV6-3 CASSPPPGGPRYNEQFF TGTGCCAGCAGCCCCCCGCCTGGCGGGCCCAGGTACAATGAGCAGTTCTTC
TRBJ2-1 TRBD2 NA TRBV11-2 CASSSSGRAHNEQFF TGTGCCAGCAGCTCTAGCGGGAGGGCCCACAATGAGCAGTTCTTC
TRBJ2-7 NA NA TRBV5-6 CASSLAGQEYEQYF TGTGCCAGCAGCTTGGCAGGACAAGAATACGAGCAGTACTTC
TRBJ2-2 NA NA TRBV9 CASSGVGELFF TGTGCCAGCAGCGGGGTCGGGGAGCTGTTTTTT
TRBJ2-2 TRBD2 NA TRBV2 CASSALGLAGGFTGELFF TGTGCCAGCAGCGCCCTGGGACTAGCGGGAGGATTCACCGGGGAGCTGTTTTTT
TRBJ2-5 NA once TRBV20-1 CSASADSETQYF TGCAGTGCTAGTGCGGACTCGGAGACCCAGTACTTC
TRBJ2-7 NA NA TRBV3-1/TRBV3-2 CASRGGSYEQYF TGTGCCAGCCGTGGGGGGTCCTACGAGCAGTACTTC
TRBJ1-3 NA NA TRBV5-1 CASSFSAGDGGSGNTIYF TGCGCCAGCAGCTTTAGTGCGGGGGATGGGGGATCTGGAAACACCATATATTTT
TRBJ1-2 NA NA TRBV6-6 CASHFGGYGYTF TGTGCCAGCCACTTCGGGGGCTATGGCTACACCTTC
TRBJ1-4 NA NA TRBV24-1 CATSDHLRSPRRVRREKLFF TGTGCCACCAGTGACCACCTCAGATCCCCCCGTAGGGTACGACGGGAAAAACTGTTTTTT
TRBJ1-2 NA NA TRBV3-1/TRBV3-2 CASSQVEAYGYTF TGTGCCAGCAGCCAAGTTGAGGCCTATGGCTACACCTTC
TRBJ2-7 NA few TRBV28 CASRTGFGEQYF TGTGCCTCAAGAACAGGGTTTGGGGAGCAGTACTTC
TRBJ1-2 NA NA TRBV11-2 CASSAQRNYGYTF TGTGCCAGCAGCGCACAGAGAAACTATGGCTACACCTTC
TRBJ2-4 NA NA TRBV19 CASRDTDLLAKNIQYF TGTGCCAGTAGGGACACCGACTTATTAGCCAAAAACATTCAGTACTTC
TRBJ1-3 NA NA TRBV28 CASSEQVALSGNTIYF TGTGCCAGCAGTGAACAGGTTGCCCTCTCTGGAAACACCATATATTTT
TRBJ1-2 TRBD1 NA TRBV15 CATSTDRGLLDGYTF TGTGCCACCAGCACAGACAGGGGGCTTCTGGATGGCTACACCTTC
TRBJ1-2 TRBD1 NA TRBV19 CASHDRVYGYTF TGTGCCAGTCATGACAGGGTCTATGGCTACACCTTC
TRBJ2-3 TRBD2 NA TRBV18 CASSPRAGGPSTDTQYF TGTGCCAGCTCACCACGGGCGGGGGGGCCGAGCACAGATACGCAGTATTTT